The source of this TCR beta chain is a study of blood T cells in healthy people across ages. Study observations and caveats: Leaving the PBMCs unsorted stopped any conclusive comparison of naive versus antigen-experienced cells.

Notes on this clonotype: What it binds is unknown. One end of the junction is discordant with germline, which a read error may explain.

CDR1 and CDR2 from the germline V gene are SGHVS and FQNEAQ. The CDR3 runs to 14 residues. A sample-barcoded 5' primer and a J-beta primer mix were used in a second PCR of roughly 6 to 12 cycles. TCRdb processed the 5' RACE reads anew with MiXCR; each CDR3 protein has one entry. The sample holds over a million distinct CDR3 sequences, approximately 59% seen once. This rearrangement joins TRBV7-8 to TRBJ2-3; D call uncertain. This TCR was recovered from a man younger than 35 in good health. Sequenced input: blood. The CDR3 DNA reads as TGTACCAGCAGCTGGACCGGGTTCACAGATACGCAGTATTTT. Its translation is CTSSWTGFTDTQYF. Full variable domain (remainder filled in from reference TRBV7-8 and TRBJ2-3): GAGVSQSPRYKVAKRGQDVALRCDPISGHVSLFWYQQALGQGPEFLTYFQNEAQLDKSGLPSDRFFAERPEGSVSTLKIQRTQQEDSAVYLCTSSWTGFTDTQYFGPGTRLTVL.